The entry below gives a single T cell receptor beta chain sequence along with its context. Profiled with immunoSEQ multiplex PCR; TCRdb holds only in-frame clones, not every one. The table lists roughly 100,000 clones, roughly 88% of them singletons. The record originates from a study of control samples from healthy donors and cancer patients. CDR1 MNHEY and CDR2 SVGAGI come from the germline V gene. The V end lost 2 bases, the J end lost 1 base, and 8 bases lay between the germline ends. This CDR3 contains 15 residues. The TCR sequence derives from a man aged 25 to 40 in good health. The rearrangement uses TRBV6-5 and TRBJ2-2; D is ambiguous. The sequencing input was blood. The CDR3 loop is CASSYREGNTGELFF. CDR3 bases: TGTGCCAGCAGTTACAGGGAAGGGAACACCGGGGAGCTGTTTTTT.